The present entry profiles one T cell receptor (beta chain) with its context. Its antigen has not been determined. Per-nucleotide qualities are absent, and no much larger clonotype sits a single base away. The junction shows trimming of 3 bases on V and 0 bases on J, and the gene matches do not reach 2 bases of it. The CDR3 runs 16 residues from the cysteine to the phenylalanine. The only DNA kept is the CDR3, 48 bases in frame from the first base. CDR1 and CDR2 are drawn from the germline V gene: SGHRS, YFSETQ. The sample belongs to a study of T-cell reconstitution after alpha-beta-depleted transplantation in children (dated by TCRdb to the mid-2010s). At the level of the whole study: T-cell immune reconstitution after TCRalphabeta/CD19-depleted allogeneic hematopoietic cell transplantation in children was quantitatively tracked in the study by means of TCR repertoire profiling.

Libraries came from PCR. For sequencing, an Illumina HiSeq 2500 was employed. Molecular barcoding was employed in the preparation of TCR libraries, with unique molecular identifiers being used to normalize TCRbeta repertoire quantification. The raw public reads went through TCRdb reprocessing: fastp at Q25, MiXCR clone calling, in-frame beta chains kept. One record per CDR3 amino acid sequence lists the most common genes and DNA. For this sample the table gives some 500,000 distinct CDR3 sequences, of which approximately 20% were detected only once. Of the sample, approximately 3% falls within the top ten clones.

The rearranged segments are TRBV5-1 and TRBJ1-6, with TRBD1 identical over 8 junction bases. The input for sequencing was PBMCs from the stem cell graft donor, taken from the stem cell graft. This TCR was recovered from a human donor who donated a stem cell graft to a child with acute lymphoblastic leukemia. The nucleotide sequence reads TGCGCCAGCAGCTGGACAGGGAGCTCCTATAATTCACCCCTCCACTTT. It specifies CASSWTGSSYNSPLHF.